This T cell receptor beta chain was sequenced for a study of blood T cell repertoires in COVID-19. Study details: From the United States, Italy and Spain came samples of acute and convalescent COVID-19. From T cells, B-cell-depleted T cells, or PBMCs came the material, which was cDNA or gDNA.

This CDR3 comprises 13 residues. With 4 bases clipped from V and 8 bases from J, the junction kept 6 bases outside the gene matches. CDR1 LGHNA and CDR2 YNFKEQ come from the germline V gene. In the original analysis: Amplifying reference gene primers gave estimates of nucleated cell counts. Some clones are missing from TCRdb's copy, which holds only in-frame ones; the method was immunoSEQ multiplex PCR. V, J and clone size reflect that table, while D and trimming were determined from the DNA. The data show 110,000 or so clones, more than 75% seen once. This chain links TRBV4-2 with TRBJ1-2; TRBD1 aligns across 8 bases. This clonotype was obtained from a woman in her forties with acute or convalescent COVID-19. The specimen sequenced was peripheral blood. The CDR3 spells CASSRQGAEGYTF. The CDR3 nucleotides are TGTGCCAGCAGCCGGCAGGGGGCGGAGGGCTACACCTTC.